Presented here are 18 T cell receptor beta chains from one specimen sequenced in a study of post-analysis software for immune sequencing data. Libraries were made from TCR beta cDNA, and they carried unique molecular identifiers. TCRdb re-analysed the PCR reads in MiXCR, keeping a single row per CDR3 protein. Found here are 150,000 to 200,000 distinct CDR3 sequences, roughly 30% of them singletons; the top ten hold more than 1.3%. No cognate antigen is known for these TCRs. Study results and caveats: In patients, TRBV5-6, TRBV5-1 and TRBV20-1 belonged to five TRBV segments found more frequently than in controls.

Specimen: blood. These receptors were collected from a girl aged 5 to 17 with multiple sclerosis.

The J gene is TRBJ2-7, the V gene TRBV12-3 or TRBV12-4, with D hard to call. The ends were cut back, 3 bases at V and 6 bases at J, with 18 bases in the middle. The CDR3 length is 15 residues. This CDR3 reads CASSFKTGLLLEQYF. In nucleotides, the CDR3 is TGTGCCAGCAGTTTTAAAACCGGGTTACTCCTCGAGCAGTACTTC.

The chain employs TRBV14 and TRBJ1-4; D gene ambiguous. This CDR3 is built from 15 residues. The V end was cut by 1 base, the J end by 6 bases, with 12 bases between. Per germline, CDR1 SGHDN and CDR2 FVKESK. The CDR3 region has the DNA TGTGCCAGCAGCCAAGGGGCAATCTCATATGAAAAACTGTTTTTT. Its protein product is CASSQGAISYEKLFF.

This clonotype was picked up many times. The chain employs TRBV5-1 and TRBJ1-2; D call uncertain. V was shortened by 1 base and J by 0 bases, with 7 bases between the two germline ends. The CDR3 contains 14 residues. Germline CDR1 and CDR2: SGHRS and YFSETQ. In nucleotides, the CDR3 is TGCGCCAGCAGCTTGTTAATGGCTAACTATGGCTACACCTTC. It translates to CASSLLMANYGYTF.

Concerning this clonotype itself: Since a much larger clone is just one base distant, this may be a read error. This chain's CDR3 is CASSYRTGTSGRETYEQYF. The CDR3 nucleotides are TGTGCCAGCAGTTACCGTACCGGGACTAGCGGGAGGGAAACCTACGAGCAGTACTTC. This chain uses TRBV6-2 or TRBV6-3 with TRBJ2-4; 16 bases align to TRBD2. The DNA matches TRBJ2-7 better at its end, which makes the J call doubtful. CDR1 MNHEY and CDR2 SVGEGT come from the germline V gene. The CDR3 loop spans 19 amino acids.

The chain couples TRBV28 to TRBJ2-7; no firm D call. Germline values: CDR1 MDHEN, CDR2 SYDVKM. The CDR3 covers 13 residues. Trimming left V 3 bases short and J 3 bases short, with 9 bases between. CDR3 amino acids: CASSLDSGYEQYF. The CDR3, as DNA: TGTGCCAGCAGTTTGGATTCGGGCTACGAGCAGTACTTC.

In regard to this clonotype: Mismatch with germline at one junction end may stem from a read error. The chain joins TRBV7-9 to TRBJ2-7; D is unresolved. CDR3 length: 14 residues. The V gene's germline CDR1 is SEHNR and CDR2 FQNEAQ (reference sequence). The CDR3 DNA sequence: TGTGCCAGCAGCGTCTCAACGTCCTCCTACGGGCAGTACTTC. This encodes CASSVSTSSYGQYF.

This clonotype was seen repeatedly, ten times or more. This chain uses TRBV11-2 with TRBJ2-7; D is possibly TRBD1 or TRBD2 (6 bases each). CDR1 is SGHAT, CDR2 FQNNGV, per germline. This CDR3 has 14 residues. V was pared by 6 bases and J by 4 bases, with 16 bases between. The CDR3 here is CASSRWGAGYEQYF. The CDR3 DNA follows: TGTGCCAGCAGTCGATGGGGGGCGGGATACGAGCAGTACTTC.

The table lists this clonotype with many counts. The chain combines TRBV7-8 with TRBJ1-6, with a possible D match to TRBD1 (6 bases). CDR3 length: 14 residues. V lost 5 bases and J 7 bases, leaving 12 bases between the germline ends. Germline V gene sequence: CDR1 SGHVS, CDR2 FQNEAQ. The CDR3 sequence: CASSPDSGNSPLHF. In DNA form, the CDR3 reads TGTGCCAGCAGCCCGGACAGTGGGAATTCACCCCTCCACTTT.

The CDR3 here is CSAREGEIQPQHF. The CDR3 bases are TGCAGTGCTAGAGAAGGAGAAATTCAGCCCCAGCATTTT. The V and J genes are TRBV20-1 and TRBJ1-5; D is uncertain. This CDR3 region has 13 residues. Trimming removed 0 bases at V and 6 bases at J, with 9 bases between. The germline V gene encodes CDR1 DFQATT and CDR2 SNEGSKA (reference sequence).

This clonotype was counted ten times or more. The rearrangement links TRBV3-1 to TRBJ2-7; D possibly corresponds to TRBD2 (6 bases). The CDR3 covers 13 residues. V lost 2 bases, J lost 5 bases, and 10 bases lay in between. Germline V CDR1 and CDR2: LGHDT, YNNKEL (reference sequence). The CDR3 coding sequence is TGTGCCAGCAGCCAAATAGCGGTGGACGAGCAGTACTTC. Translating gives CASSQIAVDEQYF.

This clonotype was detected only a few times. The V gene is TRBV5-1, the J gene TRBJ2-1, with a tentative D call TRBD2 (5 bases). Germline CDR1 is SGHRS and CDR2 is YFSETQ. The CDR3 sequence is 15 residues long. The ends were cut back, 0 bases at V and 4 bases at J, with 11 bases in the middle. Written as DNA, the CDR3 is TGCGCCAGCAGCTTGGGGACGGGGTATTACAATGAGCAGTTCTTC. Amino acids: CASSLGTGYYNEQFF.

Concerning this clonotype itself: It may be a read error: a sequence one base away is much more abundant. This chain joins TRBV28 and TRBJ2-5, with 9 bases fitting TRBD1. CDR1 MDHEN and CDR2 SYDVKM come from the germline V gene. After removal of 2 bases from V and 11 bases from J, the junction contained 12 bases not matched to a gene. CDR3 length: 15 residues. Here the CDR3 DNA reads TGTGCCAGCAGTTTAACCGGGGGACAGGGCTACGGGCAGTACTTC. Translation gives CASSLTGGQGYGQYF. The variable domain in full, with the rest retrieved from reference TRBV28 and TRBJ2-5, is DVKVTQSSRYLVKRTGEKVFLECVQDMDHENMFWYRQDPGLGLRLIYFSYDVKMKEKGDIPEGYSVSREKKERFSLILESASTNQTSMYLCASSLTGGQGYGQYFGPGTRLLVL.

About this clonotype: A much larger clone lies one base from this, so it may be a read error. This chain connects TRBV6-5 to TRBJ1-2; D may be TRBD1 (5 bases). The CDR3 has 11 amino acids. Germline CDR1 MNHEY, CDR2 SVGAGI. CDR3 in amino acids: CASSPGGGCTF. In DNA, the CDR3 is TGTGCCAGCAGTCCGGGGGGTGGCTGCACCTTC.

This clonotype came up a few times. CDR3 protein: CSARDKWGRWVGFF. CDR3 in DNA: TGCAGTGCTAGAGATAAATGGGGGAGGTGGGTTGGTTTCTTT. This chain connects TRBV20-1 to TRBJ1-1, with D maybe TRBD1 (5 bases). Germline V gene sequence: CDR1 DFQATT, CDR2 SNEGSKA (reference sequence). CDR3 length equals 14 residues. With 0 bases removed from V and 13 bases from J, the gap between germline ends came to 21 bases.

V usage is TRBV10-3 and J usage is TRBJ2-7; 9 bases agree with TRBD2. The length of the CDR3 is 14 residues. Germline-derived CDR1 and CDR2 are ENHRY and SYGVKD. V dropped 11 bases and J dropped 5; count of bases not matched to a gene: 13. CDR3 sequence: CASSVAGDSDEQYF. For the CDR3, the DNA is TGTGCCTCCTCGGTAGCGGGAGATTCCGACGAGCAGTACTTC.

This clonotype came up many times. J is TRBJ2-7 and V is TRBV29-1; 9 nucleotides match TRBD2. J lost 0 bases, V lost 2 bases, and 5 bases had no gene match. Germline V gene data show CDR1 as SQVTM and CDR2 as ANQGSEA. This CDR3 region has 15 residues. The CDR3 region is CSVESAGGSSYEQYF. The CDR3 bases are TGCAGCGTTGAATCGGCGGGAGGGAGCTCCTACGAGCAGTACTTC.

The chain has TRBV7-3 and TRBJ2-3, with D possibly being TRBD1 (5 bases). This CDR3 has 15 amino acids. Per the germline V gene, CDR1 is SGHTA and CDR2 is FQGTGA. Trimming stripped 5 bases from V and 4 bases from J, with 16 bases between. The CDR3, as DNA: TGTGCCAGCAGCCGAAGTCCGTGGGGCGCAGATACGCAGTATTTT. It translates to CASSRSPWGADTQYF.

CDR3 in DNA: TGTGCCAGCAGTTCCGGCCCTCAGAGCTACACCTTC. Residues: CASSSGPQSYTF. V usage is TRBV12-3 or TRBV12-4 and J usage is TRBJ1-2; no clear D. Trimming took off 4 bases at V and 9 bases at J, with 12 bases between the two ends. The CDR3 extends over 12 amino acids.